The source of this T cell receptor (beta chain) is a study of cytomegalovirus exposure and HLA in healthy donors. Study as a whole: Drawn from HLA-typed donors, approximately 85 million unique TCRs were held in an early data release.

PCR employed 60 Vbeta and 13 Jbeta primers. The data were produced by immunoSEQ multiplex PCR, yet TCRdb's version contains in-frame clones alone and is incomplete. The sample has about 230,000 clones; roughly 78% are singletons. CDR1 SGHVS and CDR2 FQNEAQ come from the germline V gene. The CDR3 spans 15 residues. V shed 4 bases and J 7 bases; nucleotides not matched to a gene: 5. The source material was PBMCs. The chain recombines TRBV7-8 with TRBJ1-5, with 12 bases lining up with TRBD1. The sequence derives from a boy aged 10-17 years in good health and CMV-seronegative. CDR3 amino acids: CASSSGTGGIQPQHF. DNA for the CDR3: TGTGCCAGCAGCTCCGGGACAGGGGGCATACAGCCCCAGCATTTT.